This T cell receptor (beta chain) was sequenced in a study of early T cells in non-severe SARS-CoV-2 infection. Study conclusions and caveats: In VDJdb matching, anti-spike CD8 responses were favored while private and CD4 specificities went missing.

A single record per CDR3 protein comes from TCRdb applying MiXCR to the 5' RACE reads. The sample lists approximately 77,000 distinct CDR3 sequences, about 12% occurring once. This clonotype was seen only a few times. Its antigen is still unknown. CDR1 is MNHEY and CDR2 is SMNVEV in the germline V gene (reference sequence). This CDR3 has 15 residues. The V and J ends lost 7 bases and 6 bases respectively, with 16 bases between them. The receptor comes from an adult who was a healthcare worker with PCR-confirmed SARS-CoV-2 infection or an uninfected control (not recorded which). Sequences were obtained from whole blood. The chain couples TRBV27 to TRBJ1-6; D gene ambiguous. The CDR3 nucleotides read TGTGCCAGCAACAGCGCGCCAGAGCTTAATTCACCCCTCCACTTT. It is translated as CASNSAPELNSPLHF.